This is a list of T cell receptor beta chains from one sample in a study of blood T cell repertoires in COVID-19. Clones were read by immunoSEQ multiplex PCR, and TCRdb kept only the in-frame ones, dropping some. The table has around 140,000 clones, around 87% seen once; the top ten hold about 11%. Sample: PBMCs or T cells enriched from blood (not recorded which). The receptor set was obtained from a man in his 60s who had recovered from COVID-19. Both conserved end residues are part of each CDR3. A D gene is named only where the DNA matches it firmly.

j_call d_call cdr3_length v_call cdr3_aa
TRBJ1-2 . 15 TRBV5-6 CASSGGGGRLYGYTF
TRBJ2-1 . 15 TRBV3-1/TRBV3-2 CASSQDSRSYNEQFF
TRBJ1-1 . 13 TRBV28 CASMGGMNTEAFF
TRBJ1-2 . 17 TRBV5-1 CASSLEGVLPLDYGYTF
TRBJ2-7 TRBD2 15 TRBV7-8 CASSLVREGRYEQYF
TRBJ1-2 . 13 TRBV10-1 CASSEGGRYGYTF
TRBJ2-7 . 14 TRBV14 CASSQLGGGHEQYF
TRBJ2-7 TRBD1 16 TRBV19 CASSPRQGIGAYEQYF
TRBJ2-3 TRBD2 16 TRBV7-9 CASSLGPSGSTDTQYF
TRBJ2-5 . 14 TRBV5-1 CASSVGHGQETQYF
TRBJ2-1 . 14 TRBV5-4 CASSLVAGLSEQFF
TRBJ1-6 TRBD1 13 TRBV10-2 CASSGQGNSPLHF
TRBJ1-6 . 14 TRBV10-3 CAISELRGGSPLHF
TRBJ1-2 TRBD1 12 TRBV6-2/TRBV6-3 CASSWGQYGYTF
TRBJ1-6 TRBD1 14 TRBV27 CASSRQGYSSPLHF
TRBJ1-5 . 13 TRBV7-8 CASASHHNQPQHF
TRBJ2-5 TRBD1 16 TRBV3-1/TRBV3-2 CASSQGNRGRQETQYF
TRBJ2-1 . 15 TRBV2 CASSEARPGINEQFF
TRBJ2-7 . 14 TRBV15 CATSQRGRSNEQYF
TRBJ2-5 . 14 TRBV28 CASSLAVTQETQYF
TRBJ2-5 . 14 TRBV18 CASSPVKLGGTQYF
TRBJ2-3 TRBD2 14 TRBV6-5 CASRAAGGTDTQYF
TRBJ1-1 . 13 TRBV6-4 CASSDTKNTEAFF
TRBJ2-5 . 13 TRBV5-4 CASSLGQKETQYF
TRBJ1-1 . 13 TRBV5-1 CASSREELTEAFF
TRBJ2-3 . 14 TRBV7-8 CASSLGSVRDTQYF
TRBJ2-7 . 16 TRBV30 CAWSVPNSQLSYEQYF
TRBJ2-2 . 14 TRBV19 CASSIDLSAGELFF
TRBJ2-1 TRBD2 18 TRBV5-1 CASSPGLAGGRSYNEQFF
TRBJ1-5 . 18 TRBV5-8 CASSLFSQGWNLNQPQHF
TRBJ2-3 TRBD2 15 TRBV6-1 CASSERTSGSTTQYF
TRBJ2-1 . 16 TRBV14 CASSQGQLLSYNEQFF
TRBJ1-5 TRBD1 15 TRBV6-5 CASSLDRGRNQPQHF
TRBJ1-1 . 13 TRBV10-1 CASSGTLFTEAFF
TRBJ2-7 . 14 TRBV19 CARPDSGKSYEQYF
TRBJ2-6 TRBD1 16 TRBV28 CATLGGQVSGANVLTF
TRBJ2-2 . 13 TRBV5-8 CASSTQRIGELFF
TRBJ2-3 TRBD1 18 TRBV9 CASSVVGTGFYSTDTQYF
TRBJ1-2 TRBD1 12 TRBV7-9 CASSWDRDGYTF
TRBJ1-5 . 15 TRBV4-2 CASSQVEGGNQPQHF
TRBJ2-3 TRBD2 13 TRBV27 CASSLVGGDTQYF
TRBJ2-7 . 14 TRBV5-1 CASSPYRDSYEQYF
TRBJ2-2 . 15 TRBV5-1 CASRPWQANTGELFF
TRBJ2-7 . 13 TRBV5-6 CASSLYPGYEQYF
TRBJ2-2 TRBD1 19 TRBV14 CASSQDWDREEGTAGELFF
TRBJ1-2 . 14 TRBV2 CASRGGLLAYGYTF
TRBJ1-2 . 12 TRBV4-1 CASSNLGYGYTF
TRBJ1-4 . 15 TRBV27 CASSYEGRVGEKLFF
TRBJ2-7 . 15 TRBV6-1 CASSEGRGRIYEQYF
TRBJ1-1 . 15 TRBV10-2 CASNRHRELNTEAFF
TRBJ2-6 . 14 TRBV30 CAWGSIAGANVLTF
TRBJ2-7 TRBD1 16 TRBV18 CASSPPKGQGAYEQYF
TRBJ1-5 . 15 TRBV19 CATEKAGTLGQPQHF
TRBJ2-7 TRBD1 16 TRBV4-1 CASSLRQGRSSYEQYF
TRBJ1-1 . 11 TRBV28 CASPSGTEAFF
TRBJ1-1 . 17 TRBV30 CAWSERTAGVDGTEAFF
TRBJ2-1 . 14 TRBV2 CASSFTGTINEQFF